These 15 T cell receptor beta chains share one sample of origin, sequenced in a study of shared clonotypes between healthy human individuals. CD45RO-negative, CCR7-selected cells formed the naive CD8 fraction, which excluded terminally differentiated effector memory CD45RA+ cells. Generated by immunoSEQ multiplex PCR, the TCRdb table keeps only in-frame clones and is missing some. The table includes some 2.1 million clones, 85% to 95% detected once. Sequences were obtained from naive CD8+ T cells sorted from blood. Every receptor here comes from a man between 18 and 29 years old in good health.

This clone was counted once. This chain joins TRBV7-9 and TRBJ1-1; D remains ambiguous. Germline CDR1 SEHNR, CDR2 FQNEAQ (reference sequence). Trimming removed 5 bases at V and 10 bases at J, with 14 bases between. CDR3 length equals 12 residues. CDR3 nucleotide sequence: TGTGCCAGCAGCCAAGTCATGGCGGCAGCTTTCTTT. The encoded protein is CASSQVMAAAFF.

The chain has TRBV30 and TRBJ1-5, with a possible D match to TRBD1 (6 bases). Per germline, CDR1 GTSNPN and CDR2 SVGIG (reference sequence). This CDR3 has 14 residues. The V end was cut by 3 bases, the J end by 4 bases, with 13 bases between. In DNA, the CDR3 is TGTGCCTGGAGCCGGACAGCTACTAATCAGCCCCAGCATTTT. It codes for CAWSRTATNQPQHF.

The chain uses TRBV7-9 and TRBJ1-1; no definite D call. V lost 4 bases, J lost 5 bases, and 8 bases lay in between. This CDR3 contains 12 residues. Germline V lookup: CDR1 SEHNR, CDR2 FQNEAQ (reference sequence). CDR3 residues: CASSWMGTEAFF. The CDR3 DNA follows: TGTGCCAGCAGCTGGATGGGGACTGAAGCTTTCTTT.

The V and J genes are TRBV28 and TRBJ2-7, with no clear D. V lost 2 bases and J lost 4, with 9 bases in between. From germline, CDR1 is MDHEN and CDR2 SYDVKM. CDR3 length: 13 amino acids. The CDR3 sequence is CASSLQRFYEQYF. The DNA for the CDR3 is TGTGCCAGCAGTTTACAGCGATTTTACGAGCAGTACTTC.

The chain recombines TRBV11-2 with TRBJ2-2; 13 bases match TRBD2. CDR1 SGHAT and CDR2 FQNNGV come from the germline V gene. The CDR3 covers 19 residues. V lost 5 bases, J lost 2 bases, and 11 bases stayed unmatched. CDR3 loop: CASSRRRGLAGVNTGELFF. The CDR3 bases are TGTGCCAGCAGCCGGAGGCGTGGACTAGCGGGGGTAAACACCGGGGAGCTGTTTTTT.

As regards this clone: The same CDR3 can be traced to other DNA sequences in this sample. The rearrangement joins TRBV19 to TRBJ1-4, with TRBD1 matching 9 bases. The CDR3 covers 16 residues. V lost 5 bases and J lost 2; bases outside the gene matches: 6. Germline V gives CDR1 LNHDA, CDR2 SQIVND (reference sequence). The CDR3 sequence is CASSRDREGTNEKLFF. CDR3 DNA sequence: TGTGCCAGTAGTCGGGACAGGGAGGGCACTAATGAAAAACTGTTTTTT.

The rearrangement joins TRBV7-8 to TRBJ2-2; 12 bases are shared with TRBD2. The junction had 4 bases not matched to a gene; V was cut back by 2 bases and J by 3 bases. The CDR3 extends over 17 amino acids. CDR1 is SGHVS, CDR2 FQNEAQ, per germline. This CDR3 reads CASSLHLAGGYTGELFF. The CDR3 nucleotides are TGTGCCAGCAGCTTACACCTAGCGGGGGGGTACACCGGGGAGCTGTTTTTT. Full variable domain (remainder filled in from reference TRBV7-8 and TRBJ2-2): GAGVSQSPRYKVAKRGQDVALRCDPISGHVSLFWYQQALGQGPEFLTYFQNEAQLDKSGLPSDRFFAERPEGSVSTLKIQRTQQEDSAVYLCASSLHLAGGYTGELFFGEGSRLTVL.

CDR3 nucleotides: TGCAGCGTTGAGAAGGGGGGCACAGATACGCAGTATTTT. Its protein product is CSVEKGGTDTQYF. V and J are TRBV29-1 and TRBJ2-3, with D possibly TRBD1 on 6 matching bases. The V and J ends lost 3 bases and 1 base respectively, with 8 bases between them. CDR1 SQVTM and CDR2 ANQGSEA come from the germline V gene. The CDR3 contains 13 residues.

The V gene is TRBV7-9, the J gene TRBJ2-6; tentative D call: TRBD1 (6 bases). Germline V gene sequence: CDR1 SEHNR, CDR2 FQNEAQ (reference sequence). Trimming took 3 bases from V and 4 from J, leaving 16 bases between them. The CDR3 is 17 residues long. As DNA, the CDR3 is TGTGCCAGCAGCTTCGGACAGTCTATTCACGGGGCCAACGTCCTGACTTTC. Translation gives CASSFGQSIHGANVLTF.

CDR3 amino acids: CASSQLTGVGNIQYF. As DNA, the CDR3 is TGTGCCAGCAGCCAGCTGACAGGCGTAGGAAACATTCAGTACTTC. The chain carries TRBV14 and TRBJ2-4, with a possible D match to TRBD1 (6 bases). CDR3 length equals 15 residues. V was shortened by 3 bases and J by 6 bases, with 15 bases between the two germline ends. Germline loops: CDR1 SGHDN, CDR2 FVKESK. The variable domain in full, completed from reference TRBV14 and TRBJ2-4, reads EAGVTQFPSHSVIEKGQTVTLRCDPISGHDNLYWYRRVMGKEIKFLLHFVKESKQDESGMPNNRFLAERTGGTYSTLKVQPAELEDSGVYFCASSQLTGVGNIQYFGAGTRLSVL.

This clone was counted a few times. This chain's CDR3 is CASSVQGAGETQYF. CDR3 sequence (DNA): TGTGCCAGCAGTGTACAGGGGGCGGGTGAGACCCAGTACTTC. This chain connects TRBV2 to TRBJ2-5; TRBD1 aligns across 9 bases. The CDR3 sequence is 14 residues long. Germline-derived CDR1 and CDR2 are SNHLY and FYNNEI. J was trimmed by 5 bases and V by 4 bases; bases with no gene match: 5.

The chain is built from TRBV6-1 and TRBJ2-5; 9 positions agree with TRBD2. The better agreement between TRBJ2-7 and the DNA end casts doubt on the J call. Germline V gives CDR1 MNHNS, CDR2 SASEGT. The CDR3 covers 15 residues. CDR3 bases: TGTGCCAGCAGTGCCGGGACTAGCCGCTCCTACGAGCAGTACTTC. Protein: CASSAGTSRSYEQYF.

The V and J genes are TRBV7-6 and TRBJ2-7, with 7 bases identical to TRBD1. The V gene's germline CDR1 is SGHVS and CDR2 FNYEAQ. CDR3 length: 14 residues. The V and J ends lost 7 bases and 6 bases, in that order; junction bases with no gene match: 12. The CDR3 is CASTDDRAGGEQYF. The CDR3 DNA reads as TGTGCCAGCACCGACGACAGGGCTGGAGGCGAGCAGTACTTC.

The chain employs TRBV4-1 and TRBJ2-3, with 13 bases fitting TRBD2. The J segment lost 3 bases and the V segment lost 2 bases, leaving 5 bases of the junction unmatched. CDR1 and CDR2 (germline): MGHRA, YSYEKL. This CDR3 is 17 amino acids long. DNA of the CDR3: TGCGCCAGCAGCCAAATACCGGGACTAGCGGGGACAGATACGCAGTATTTT. This gives the protein CASSQIPGLAGTDTQYF.

This chain's CDR3 is CASSFGTVGELFF. For the CDR3, the DNA is TGTGCCAGCAGTTTTGGGACGGTCGGGGAGCTGTTTTTT. The rearrangement links TRBV5-6 to TRBJ2-2, with D perhaps assigned TRBD1 or TRBD2 (5 bases each). V lost 5 bases to trimming and J lost 7 bases, with 12 bases between them. This CDR3 is 13 amino acids long. Germline CDR1 is SGHDT and CDR2 is YYEEEE. The variable domain in full, with the rest retrieved from reference TRBV5-6 and TRBJ2-2, is DAGVTQSPTHLIKTRGQQVTLRCSPKSGHDTVSWYQQALGQGPQFIFQYYEEEERQRGNFPDRFSGHQFPNYSSELNVNALLLGDSALYLCASSFGTVGELFFGEGSRLTVL.